This T cell receptor beta chain is drawn from a study of graft-versus-host responses after intestinal transplantation listed by TCRdb under 2021. Looking at the study overall: The transplants that recipients received were multivisceral, liver-intestinal, or isolated intestinal. All recipients received anti-thymocyte globulin induction followed by maintenance tacrolimus and steroids for about three years. After intestinal transplantation, graft-versus-host and host-versus-graft alloreactive T cell clones were followed in the graft, circulation and bone marrow using bulk TCR-beta CDR3 sequencing. Alloreactive clones were identified by sequencing pre-transplant mixed lymphocyte reaction products and comparing them with unstimulated pre-transplant donor and recipient T cells. The cohort enrolled 20 to 30 intestinal transplant recipients including one retransplant, and a few patients lacking pretransplant specimens were excluded. A peak of at least 4% donor T cells among recipient peripheral blood mononuclear cells was the definition used for donor T cell macrochimerism. Samples from a few later patients were sequenced in-house on an Illumina MiSeq with MiXCR processing rather than by the commercial service. The full study reports these points: GvH clones turned up in recipient bone marrow, with some appearing earlier in ileal mucosa or blood, a pattern consistent with an intestinal mucosal origin. The relatively low number and heterogeneity of intestinal transplant patients limited the conclusions. Early after transplant, peak levels of circulating GvH clones were associated with declines in HvG clones. In the allografts of patients with donor T cell macrochimerism, GvH to HvG T cell clonal ratios were high.

Points on this clone: No cognate antigen has been identified for it. Base qualities were left out, and no much larger clone turns up one base away.

Library method: the immunoSEQ multiplex PCR assay. In most patients, genomic DNA was isolated using the Qiagen DNeasy Blood and Tissue Kit and sent frozen to Adaptive Biotechnologies for TCR sequencing. Adaptive Biotechnologies carried out high-throughput TCR-beta CDR3 sequencing of genomic DNA for most patients. The paper's data handling went like this. TCR sequencing data for 18 patients were retrieved from Adaptive's ImmunoSEQ software; three other patients were processed with MiXCR and VDJtools. CD4 versus CD8 sorting errors were corrected by removing sequences found in both subsets at a frequency ratio below 5:1. CDR3 nucleotide sequences shared between donor and recipient were removed because their origin could not be assigned. Alloreactive clones required at least 2-fold expansion over unstimulated cells and minimum CFSE-low frequency of 0.002% (template counts) or 0.001% (read counts). A clone was considered mappable if detected in the sequenced pre-transplant spleen, lymph node, or MLR CFSE-low populations of the donor or recipient. The cumulative frequency of alloreactive clones was calculated as a percentage of all sequences, weighted by copy number. What TCRdb holds here is the immuneACCESS table cut down to in-frame rearrangements. Part of the clones is not present; checked against another copy, under half of the missing clones reflect an unresolved V gene, and the others are unexplained. V, J and clone size are those of that table, while D and trimming were read from the DNA. Counted in this sample were 70,000 or so clones; approximately 80% of them appeared once. The leading ten clones occupy 0.35% to 0.4% of the sample.

Per the publication, the time point label means: cells obtained before transplantation from donor or recipient. CD3+CD4+ and CD3+CD8+ populations were FACS-sorted from unstimulated pre-transplant donor and recipient cells taken from spleen or lymph nodes. V is cut back by 5 bases and J by 1 base, with 10 bases in the junction unmatched. CDR1 is given as SNHLY and CDR2 as FYNNEI, both from the germline V gene. The CDR3 covers 17 residues, taking in both the cysteine and the phenylalanine. The retained sequence is limited to the CDR3, 51 bases, with the frame set at the first base. The receptor was derived from a human donor who was the organ donor for an intestinal transplant. The rearrangement combines TRBV2 with TRBJ1-5; TRBD1 lines up with 8 middle nucleotides. This sample comprised unstimulated CD4+ T cells sorted from spleen or lymph node cells, obtained before transplant. The CDR3 protein is CASSLGQGSFSNQPQHF. Here is the DNA: TGTGCCAGCAGTCTCGGACAGGGATCGTTCAGCAATCAGCCCCAGCATTTT.